The table lists the clone carrying this TCR beta chain with a few counts. Antigen unknown. Germline CDR1 GTSNPN, CDR2 SVGIG (reference sequence). The CDR3 has 13 amino acids. Trimming took 5 bases from V and 7 from J, leaving 15 bases between them. The data belong to a study of CD8+ T cells in alopecia areata. RNA was isolated and reverse transcribed to cDNA, the sequencing template. Some clones are missing from TCRdb's copy, which holds only in-frame ones; the method was immunoSEQ multiplex PCR. The table includes 110,000 to 150,000 clones, under 60% detected once. Findings and limits, study-wide: Scalp sequencing also captures normal skin's resident alphabeta T cells.

This rearrangement joins TRBV30 to TRBJ1-5; D might be TRBD1 (5 bases). The sequenced sample was CD4+ T cells sorted from blood, obtained at week 0. The TCR was taken from a human donor with alopecia areata. DNA for the CDR3: TGTGCCTGGGACTTGGATGGGGGGCAGCCCCAGCATTTT. Translating gives CAWDLDGGQPQHF. Combining the CDR3 with reference TRBV30 and TRBJ1-5 gives the whole variable domain SQTIHQWPATLVQPVGSPLSLECTVEGTSNPNLYWYRQAAGRGLQLLFYSVGIGQISSEVPQNLSASRPQDRQFILSSKKLLLSDSGFYLCAWDLDGGQPQHFGDGTRLSIL.